This record looks at one TCR beta chain sequence and its context. The antigen remains unidentified. Germline assignment: CDR1 DFQATT and CDR2 SNEGSKA (reference sequence). This CDR3 is 10 amino acids long. Between the trimmed V and J ends, which lost 4 bases and 6 bases, there was a span of 6 bases. These data come from a study of T cell responses to AZD1222 COVID-19 vaccine. Repertoires were generated with immunoSEQ multiplex PCR, while TCRdb's copy carries only in-frame clones and drops some. Here the sample spans 95,000 to 110,000 clones, around nine tenths being singletons. Findings and limits, study-wide: Spike-specific TCR breadth and depth were elevated following two AZD1222 doses. Across spike, vaccine-associated CD4 TCRs were found, dominant at 160-218 and 743-854. Donors were largely white British and mainly female; clonal diversity was possibly underestimated.

The sequence derives from an adult who received the AZD1222 COVID-19 vaccine. The material was peripheral blood, obtained 28 days after the second AZD1222 dose. V and J are TRBV20-1 and TRBJ1-2; D ambiguous. Here the CDR3 DNA reads TGCAGTGCTATACTAGATGGCTACACCTTC. Residues: CSAILDGYTF.